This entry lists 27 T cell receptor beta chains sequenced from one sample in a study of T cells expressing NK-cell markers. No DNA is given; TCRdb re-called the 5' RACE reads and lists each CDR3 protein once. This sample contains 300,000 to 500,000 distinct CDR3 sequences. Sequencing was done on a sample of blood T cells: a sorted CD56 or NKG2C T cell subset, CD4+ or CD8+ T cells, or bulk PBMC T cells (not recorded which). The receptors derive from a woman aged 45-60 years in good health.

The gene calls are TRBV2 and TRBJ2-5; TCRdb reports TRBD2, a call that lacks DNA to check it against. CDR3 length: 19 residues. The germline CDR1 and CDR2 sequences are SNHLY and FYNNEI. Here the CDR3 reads CASSEALRLAGGRDETQYF.

The CDR3 here is CASSQGTSGNNEQFF. V gene TRBV14 combines with J gene TRBJ2-1; with no DNA, the TCRdb D assignment of TRBD2 cannot be verified. The CDR3 is 15 residues long. Per germline, CDR1 SGHDN and CDR2 FVKESK. The full variable domain, its missing parts supplied by reference TRBV14 and TRBJ2-1, is EAGVTQFPSHSVIEKGQTVTLRCDPISGHDNLYWYRRVMGKEIKFLLHFVKESKQDESGMPNNRFLAERTGGTYSTLKVQPAELEDSGVYFCASSQGTSGNNEQFFGPGTRLTVL.

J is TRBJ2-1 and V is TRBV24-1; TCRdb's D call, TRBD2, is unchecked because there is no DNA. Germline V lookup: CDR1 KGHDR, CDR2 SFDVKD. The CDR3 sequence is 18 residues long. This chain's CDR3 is CATSDLGLAGGAYNEQFF.

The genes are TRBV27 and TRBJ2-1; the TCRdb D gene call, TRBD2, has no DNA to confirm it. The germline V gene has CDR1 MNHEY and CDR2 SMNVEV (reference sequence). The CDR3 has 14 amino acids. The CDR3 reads CASTTLAGVHEQFF.

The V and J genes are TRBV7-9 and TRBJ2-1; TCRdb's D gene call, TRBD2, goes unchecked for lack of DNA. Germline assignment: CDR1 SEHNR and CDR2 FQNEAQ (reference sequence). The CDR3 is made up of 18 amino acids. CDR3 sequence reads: CASSLGIAGGRLNNEQFF.

The CDR3 spells CSARAGVDEQFF. This chain links TRBV20-1 with TRBJ2-1. This CDR3 contains 12 residues. Germline V CDR1 and CDR2: DFQATT, SNEGSKA (reference sequence).

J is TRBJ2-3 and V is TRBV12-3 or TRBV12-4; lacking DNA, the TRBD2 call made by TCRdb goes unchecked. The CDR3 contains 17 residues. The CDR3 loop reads CASSLGLTSGRADTQYF.

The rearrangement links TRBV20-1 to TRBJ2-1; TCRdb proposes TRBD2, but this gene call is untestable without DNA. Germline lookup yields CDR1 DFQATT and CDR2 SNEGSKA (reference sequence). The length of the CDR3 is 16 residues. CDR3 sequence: CSARGLAGGVGNEQFF.

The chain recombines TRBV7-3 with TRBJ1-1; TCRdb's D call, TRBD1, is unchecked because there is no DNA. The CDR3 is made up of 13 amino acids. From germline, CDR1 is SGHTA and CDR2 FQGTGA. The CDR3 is CASSFTSGQEAFF.

This CDR3 is CAWSVLRAVGAGELFF. The V and J genes are TRBV30 and TRBJ2-2; absent DNA, TCRdb's TRBD2 call cannot be checked. Germline lookup yields CDR1 GTSNPN and CDR2 SVGIG (reference sequence). The CDR3 length is 16 residues. Full variable domain (missing parts from reference TRBV30 and TRBJ2-2): SQTIHQWPATLVQPVGSPLSLECTVEGTSNPNLYWYRQAAGRGLQLLFYSVGIGQISSEVPQNLSASRPQDRQFILSSKKLLLSDSGFYLCAWSVLRAVGAGELFFGEGSRLTVL.

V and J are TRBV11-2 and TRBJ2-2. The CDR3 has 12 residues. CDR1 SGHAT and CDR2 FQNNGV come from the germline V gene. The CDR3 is CASSPHVGELFF.

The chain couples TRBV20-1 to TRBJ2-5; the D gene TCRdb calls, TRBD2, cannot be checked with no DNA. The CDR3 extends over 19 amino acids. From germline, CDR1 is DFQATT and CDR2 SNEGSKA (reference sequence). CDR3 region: CSARDGVRAAGAKKETQYF.

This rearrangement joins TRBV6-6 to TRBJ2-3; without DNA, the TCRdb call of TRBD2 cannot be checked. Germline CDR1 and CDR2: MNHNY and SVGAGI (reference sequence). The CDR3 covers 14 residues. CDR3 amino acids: CASSYSSPTDTQYF.

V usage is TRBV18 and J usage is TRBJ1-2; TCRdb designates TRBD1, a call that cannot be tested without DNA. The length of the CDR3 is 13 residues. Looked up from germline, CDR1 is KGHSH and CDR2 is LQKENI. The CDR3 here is CASSPEPGHGYTF.

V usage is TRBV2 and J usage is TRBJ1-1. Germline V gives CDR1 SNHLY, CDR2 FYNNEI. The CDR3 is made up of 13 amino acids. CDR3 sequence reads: CASSVEEFSEAFF.

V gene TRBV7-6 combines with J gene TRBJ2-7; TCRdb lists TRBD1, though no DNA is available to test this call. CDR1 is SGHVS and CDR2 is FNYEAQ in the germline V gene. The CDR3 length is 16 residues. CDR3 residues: CASSLAGNRGTYEQYF.

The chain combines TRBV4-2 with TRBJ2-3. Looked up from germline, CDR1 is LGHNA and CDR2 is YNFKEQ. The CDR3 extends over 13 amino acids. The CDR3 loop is CASSQNLDDTQYF.

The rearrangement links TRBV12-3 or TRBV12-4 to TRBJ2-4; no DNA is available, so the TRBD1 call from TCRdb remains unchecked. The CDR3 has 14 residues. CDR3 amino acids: CASSWAVAKNIQYF.

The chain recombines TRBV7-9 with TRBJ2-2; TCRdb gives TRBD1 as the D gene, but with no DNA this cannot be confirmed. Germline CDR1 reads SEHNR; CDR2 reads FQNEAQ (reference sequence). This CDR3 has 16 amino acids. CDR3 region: CASSFSGGIITGELFF.

The CDR3 here is CASSPRGGRGYNEQFF. The chain is built from TRBV7-9 and TRBJ2-1; the D call of TRBD2 rests on TCRdb alone, since no DNA is present to check it. Germline CDR1 SEHNR, CDR2 FQNEAQ (reference sequence). CDR3 length equals 16 residues.

The CDR3 reads CASSQGESGELFF. This sequence joins TRBV4-2 and TRBJ2-2; TCRdb reports TRBD2, a call that lacks DNA to check it against. The CDR3 runs 13 residues. CDR1 and CDR2 from the germline V gene are LGHNA and YNFKEQ.

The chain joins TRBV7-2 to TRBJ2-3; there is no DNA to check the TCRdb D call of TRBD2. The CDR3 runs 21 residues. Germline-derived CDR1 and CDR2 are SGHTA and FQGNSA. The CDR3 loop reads CASRLFPPRLAERGTGDTQYF. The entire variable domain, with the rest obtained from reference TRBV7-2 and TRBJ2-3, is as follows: GAGVSQSPSNKVTEKGKDVELRCDPISGHTALYWYRQSLGQGLEFLIYFQGNSAPDKSGLPSDRFSAERTGGSVSTLTIQRTQQEDSAVYLCASRLFPPRLAERGTGDTQYFGPGTRLTVL.

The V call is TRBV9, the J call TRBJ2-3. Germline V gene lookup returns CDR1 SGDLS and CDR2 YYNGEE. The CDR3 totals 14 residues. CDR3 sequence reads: CASSVGVITDTQYF.

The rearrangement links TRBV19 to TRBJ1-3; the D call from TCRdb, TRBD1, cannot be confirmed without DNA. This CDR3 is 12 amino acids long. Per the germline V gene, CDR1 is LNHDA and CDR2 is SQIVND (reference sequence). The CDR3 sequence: CATADGGNTIYF.

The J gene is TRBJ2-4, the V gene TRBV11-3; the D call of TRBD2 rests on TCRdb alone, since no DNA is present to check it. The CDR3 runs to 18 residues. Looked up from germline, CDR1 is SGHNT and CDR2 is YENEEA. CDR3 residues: CASSSLGLGALAKNIQYF. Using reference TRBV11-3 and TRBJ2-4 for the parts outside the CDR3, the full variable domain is EAGVVQSPRYKIIEKKQPVAFWCNPISGHNTLYWYLQNLGQGPELLIRYENEEAVDDSQLPKDRFSAERLKGVDSTLKIQPAELGDSAVYLCASSSLGLGALAKNIQYFGAGTRLSVL.

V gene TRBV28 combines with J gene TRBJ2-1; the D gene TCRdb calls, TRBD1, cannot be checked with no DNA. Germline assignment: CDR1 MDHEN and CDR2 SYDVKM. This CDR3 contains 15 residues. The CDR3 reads CASSFPKTGVPEQFF.

The CDR3 spells CSARTGGGETQYF. The V call is TRBV20-1, the J call TRBJ2-5; TCRdb picks TRBD1, but there is no DNA to check that call. Looked up from germline, CDR1 is DFQATT and CDR2 is SNEGSKA (reference sequence). CDR3 size: 13 residues.